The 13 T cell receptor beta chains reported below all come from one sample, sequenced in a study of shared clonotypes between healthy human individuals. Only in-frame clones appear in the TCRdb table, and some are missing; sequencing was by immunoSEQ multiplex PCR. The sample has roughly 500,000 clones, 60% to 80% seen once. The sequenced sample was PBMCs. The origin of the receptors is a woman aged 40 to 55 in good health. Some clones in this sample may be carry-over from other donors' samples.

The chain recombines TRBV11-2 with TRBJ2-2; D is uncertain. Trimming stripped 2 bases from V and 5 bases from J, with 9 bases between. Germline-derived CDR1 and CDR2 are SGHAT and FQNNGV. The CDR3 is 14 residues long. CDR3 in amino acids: CASSLSRTTGELFF. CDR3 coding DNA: TGTGCCAGCAGCTTATCCAGGACGACCGGGGAGCTGTTTTTT.

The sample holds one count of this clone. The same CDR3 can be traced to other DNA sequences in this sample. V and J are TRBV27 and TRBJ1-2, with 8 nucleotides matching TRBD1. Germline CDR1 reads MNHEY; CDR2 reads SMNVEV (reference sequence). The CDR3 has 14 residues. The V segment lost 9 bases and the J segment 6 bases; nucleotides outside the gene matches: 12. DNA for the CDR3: TGTGCCAGTAGGGTCGGACAGGGTGATGATGGCTACACCTTC. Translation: CASRVGQGDDGYTF.

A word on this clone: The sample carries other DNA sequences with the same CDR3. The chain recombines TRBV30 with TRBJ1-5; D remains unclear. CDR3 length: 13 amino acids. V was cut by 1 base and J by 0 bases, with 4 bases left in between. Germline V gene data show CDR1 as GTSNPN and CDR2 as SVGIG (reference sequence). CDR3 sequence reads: CAWSAGSNQPQHF. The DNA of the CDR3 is TGTGCCTGGAGTGCGGGTAGCAATCAGCCCCAGCATTTT.

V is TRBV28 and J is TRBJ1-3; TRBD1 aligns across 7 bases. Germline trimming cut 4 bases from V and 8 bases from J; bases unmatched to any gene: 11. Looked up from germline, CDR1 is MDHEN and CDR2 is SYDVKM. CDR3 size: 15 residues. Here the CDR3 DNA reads TGTGCCAGCAGTTCAAACAGGGGTATTGGGGACACCATATATTTT. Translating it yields CASSSNRGIGDTIYF.

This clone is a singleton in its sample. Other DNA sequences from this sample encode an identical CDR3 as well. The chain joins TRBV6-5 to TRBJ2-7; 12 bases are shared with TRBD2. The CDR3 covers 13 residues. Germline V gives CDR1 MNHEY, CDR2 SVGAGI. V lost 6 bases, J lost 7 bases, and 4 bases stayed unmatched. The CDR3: CASRGGLAGEQYF. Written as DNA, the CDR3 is TGTGCCAGCAGGGGAGGACTAGCGGGAGAGCAGTACTTC.

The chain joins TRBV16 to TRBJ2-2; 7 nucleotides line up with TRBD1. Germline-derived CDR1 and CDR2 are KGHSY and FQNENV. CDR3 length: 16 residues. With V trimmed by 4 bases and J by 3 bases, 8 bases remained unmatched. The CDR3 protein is CASSPFGTGDTGELFF. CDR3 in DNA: TGTGCCAGCAGCCCCTTCGGCACAGGGGACACCGGGGAGCTGTTTTTT.

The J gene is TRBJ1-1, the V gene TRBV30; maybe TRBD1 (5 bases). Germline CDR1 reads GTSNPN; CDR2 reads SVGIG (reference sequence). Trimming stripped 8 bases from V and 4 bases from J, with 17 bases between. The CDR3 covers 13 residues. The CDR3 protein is CARTRGGATEAFF. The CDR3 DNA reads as TGTGCCCGGACCCGGGGAGGGGCCACTGAAGCTTTCTTT.

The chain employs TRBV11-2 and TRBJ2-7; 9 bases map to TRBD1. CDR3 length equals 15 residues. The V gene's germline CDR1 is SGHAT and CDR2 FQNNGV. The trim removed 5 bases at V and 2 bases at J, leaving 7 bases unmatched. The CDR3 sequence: CASSTRDRVPYEQYF. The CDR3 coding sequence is TGTGCCAGCAGCACCCGGGACAGGGTACCCTACGAGCAGTACTTC.

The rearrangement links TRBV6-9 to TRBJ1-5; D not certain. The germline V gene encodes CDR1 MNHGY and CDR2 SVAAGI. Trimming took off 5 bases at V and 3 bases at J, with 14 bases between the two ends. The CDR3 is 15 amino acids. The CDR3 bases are TGTGCCAGCAGTGACGGACGGAGACCCAATCAGCCCCAGCATTTT. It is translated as CASSDGRRPNQPQHF.

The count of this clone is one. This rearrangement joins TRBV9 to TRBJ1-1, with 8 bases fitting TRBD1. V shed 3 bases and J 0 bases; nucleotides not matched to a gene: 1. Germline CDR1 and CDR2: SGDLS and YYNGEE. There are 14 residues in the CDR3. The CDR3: CASSETGVNTEAFF. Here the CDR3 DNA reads TGTGCCAGCAGCGAGACAGGGGTGAACACTGAAGCTTTCTTT. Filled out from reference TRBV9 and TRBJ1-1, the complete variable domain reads DSGVTQTPKHLITATGQRVTLRCSPRSGDLSVYWYQQSLDQGLQFLIQYYNGEERAKGNILERFSAQQFPDLHSELNLSSLELGDSALYFCASSETGVNTEAFFGQGTRLTVV.

This chain's CDR3 is CASIWGFTGELFF. In DNA form, the CDR3 reads TGTGCCAGCATTTGGGGCTTCACCGGGGAGCTGTTTTTT. The V gene is TRBV28, the J gene TRBJ2-2, with D tentatively TRBD1 (5 bases). Germline V gives CDR1 MDHEN, CDR2 SYDVKM. This CDR3 is 13 amino acids long. Between the trimmed V and J ends, which lost 7 bases and 4 bases, there was a span of 10 bases.

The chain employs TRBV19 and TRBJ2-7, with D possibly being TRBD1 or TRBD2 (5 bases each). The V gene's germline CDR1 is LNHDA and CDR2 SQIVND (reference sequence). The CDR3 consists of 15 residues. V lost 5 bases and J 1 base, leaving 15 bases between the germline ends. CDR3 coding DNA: TGTGCCAGTAGTCTACCCCGGGGCGGTTCCTACGAGCAGTACTTC. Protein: CASSLPRGGSYEQYF.

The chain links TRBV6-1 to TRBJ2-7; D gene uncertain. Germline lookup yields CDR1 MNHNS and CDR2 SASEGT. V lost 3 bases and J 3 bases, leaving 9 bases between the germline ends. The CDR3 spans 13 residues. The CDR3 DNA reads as TGTGCCAGCAGTGATCAGTTTAGCTACGAGCAGTACTTC. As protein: CASSDQFSYEQYF.